This T cell receptor beta chain comes out of a study of OX40 agonist ivuxolimab in advanced cancers. Study summary: Under the entry rules, prior anti-PD-1, anti-PD-L1 or anti-CTLA-4 therapy was allowed, and about 40% had some. In three patients, partial responses were observed, one with hepatocellular carcinoma and two with cutaneous melanoma.

TCRdb's table, derived via immunoSEQ multiplex PCR, lists solely in-frame clones and lacks some. Altogether 70,000 or so clones are present, approximately 91% being singletons, with the ten largest covering 13% to 15%. The sample here was CD4+ or CD8+ T cells sorted from blood, taken in a trial of the OX40 agonist ivuxolimab. The receptor's source is an adult with an advanced solid tumor such as melanoma, head and neck, liver or kidney cancer.

The CDR3 DNA is TGTGCCAGCAGCCACGAGGGGGGTGAGGGACTAGCGGGCTATCTGTTCTTC. It yields the protein CASSHEGGEGLAGYLFF. This chain joins TRBV4-2 and TRBJ2-1; TRBD2 matches at 12 bases. The CDR3 has 17 residues. V dropped 3 bases and J dropped 15; count of bases not matched to a gene: 18. Looked up from germline, CDR1 is LGHNA and CDR2 is YNFKEQ.